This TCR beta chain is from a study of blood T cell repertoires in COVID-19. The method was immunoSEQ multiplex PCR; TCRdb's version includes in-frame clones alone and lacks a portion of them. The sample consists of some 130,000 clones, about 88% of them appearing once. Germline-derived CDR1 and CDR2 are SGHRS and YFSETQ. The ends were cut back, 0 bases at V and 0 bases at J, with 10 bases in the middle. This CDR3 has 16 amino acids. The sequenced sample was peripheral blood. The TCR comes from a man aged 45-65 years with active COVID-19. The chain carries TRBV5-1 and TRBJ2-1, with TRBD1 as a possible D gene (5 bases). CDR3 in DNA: TGCGCCAGCAGCTTGGTGGGGCAGGGCTCCTACAATGAGCAGTTCTTC. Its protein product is CASSLVGQGSYNEQFF.